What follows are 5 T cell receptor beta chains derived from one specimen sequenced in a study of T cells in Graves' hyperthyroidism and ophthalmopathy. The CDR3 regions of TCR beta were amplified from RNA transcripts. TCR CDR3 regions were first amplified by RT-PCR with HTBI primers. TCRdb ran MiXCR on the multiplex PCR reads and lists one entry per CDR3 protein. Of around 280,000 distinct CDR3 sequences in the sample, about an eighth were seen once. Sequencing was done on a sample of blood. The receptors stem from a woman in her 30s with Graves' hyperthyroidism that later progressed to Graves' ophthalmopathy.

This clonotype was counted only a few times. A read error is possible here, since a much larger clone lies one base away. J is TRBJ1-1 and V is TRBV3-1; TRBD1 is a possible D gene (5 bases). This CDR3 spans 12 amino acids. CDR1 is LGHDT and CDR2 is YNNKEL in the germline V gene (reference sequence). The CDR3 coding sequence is TGTCCCAGCAGCCAAGGATTAAGGGGAGCTTTCTTT. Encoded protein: CPSSQGLRGAFF.

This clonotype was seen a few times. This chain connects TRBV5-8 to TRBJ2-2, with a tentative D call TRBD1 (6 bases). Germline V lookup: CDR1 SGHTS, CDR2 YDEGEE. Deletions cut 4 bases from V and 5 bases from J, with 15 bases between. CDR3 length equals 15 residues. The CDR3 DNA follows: TGTGCCAGCAGCAACTCCCAGGGGATGACCGGGGAGCTGTTTTTT. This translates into CASSNSQGMTGELFF.

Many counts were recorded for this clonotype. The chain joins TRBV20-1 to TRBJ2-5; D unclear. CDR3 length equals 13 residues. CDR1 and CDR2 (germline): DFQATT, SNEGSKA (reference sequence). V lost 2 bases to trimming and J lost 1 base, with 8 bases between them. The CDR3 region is CSARSYAQETQYF. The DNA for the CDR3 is TGCAGTGCTAGATCCTATGCCCAAGAGACCCAGTACTTC.

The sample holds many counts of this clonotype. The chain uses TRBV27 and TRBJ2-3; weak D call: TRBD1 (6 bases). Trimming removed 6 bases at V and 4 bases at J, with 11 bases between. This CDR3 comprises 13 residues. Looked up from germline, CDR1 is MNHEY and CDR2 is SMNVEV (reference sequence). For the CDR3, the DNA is TGTGCCAGCAGCATACACAGGGCAGATACGCAGTATTTT. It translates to CASSIHRADTQYF.

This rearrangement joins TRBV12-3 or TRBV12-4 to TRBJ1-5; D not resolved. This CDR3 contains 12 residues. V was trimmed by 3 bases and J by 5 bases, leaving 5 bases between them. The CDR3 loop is CASSFTDQPQHF. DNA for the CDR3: TGTGCCAGCAGTTTTACTGATCAGCCCCAGCATTTT.